Sequencing of this T cell receptor (beta chain) was carried out in a study of blood T cell repertoires in COVID-19. Overall study context: Italy, Spain and the United States were the sources of the convalescent and acute COVID-19 samples. In each case, the material was cDNA or gDNA derived from T cells, B-cell-depleted T cells, or PBMCs.

Trimming at V came to 6 bases and at J to 0 bases, leaving 4 bases not matched to a gene. The CDR3 extends over 14 amino acids. Germline values: CDR1 MNHEY, CDR2 SVGAGI. Authors' methods: Amplification of reference gene primers was used by the study to estimate nucleated cell counts. Only in-frame clones appear in the TCRdb table, and some are missing; sequencing was by immunoSEQ multiplex PCR. V and J calls plus clone size are reproduced from that table; the DNA served to infer D and trimming. This table holds around 80,000 clones, 70% to 85% found once. The sequenced sample consisted of peripheral blood. The chain is built from TRBV6-5 and TRBJ1-1; 7 bases map to TRBD1. The receptor's source is a middle-aged man with active or convalescent COVID-19. The CDR3 sequence is CASSQGQMNTEAFF. The CDR3 DNA is TGTGCCAGCAGCCAGGGACAGATGAACACTGAAGCTTTCTTT.